These 28 T cell receptor beta chains came from one sample sequenced in a study of cytomegalovirus exposure and HLA in healthy donors. PCR was performed using 60 Vbeta and 13 Jbeta primers. Generated by immunoSEQ multiplex PCR, the TCRdb table keeps only in-frame clones and is missing some. The data contain around 150,000 clones, roughly 86% of them seen just once; the ten biggest clones take up around 0.5%. What was sequenced was PBMCs. These receptors came from a woman between 40 and 50 years old in good health and CMV-seronegative.

The chain joins TRBV27 to TRBJ2-1, with a possible D match to TRBD1 (5 bases). V lost 6 bases, J lost 7 bases, and 28 bases lay in between. CDR1 is MNHEY and CDR2 is SMNVEV in the germline V gene (reference sequence). CDR3 size: 18 residues. CDR3 region: CASSPGTGGWIGYNEQFF. In nucleotides, the CDR3 is TGTGCCAGCAGCCCGGGTACAGGCGGTTGGATTGGATATAATGAGCAGTTCTTC.

Only one count was recorded for this clone. The J gene is TRBJ2-6, the V gene TRBV4-2, with 8 bases that match TRBD1. In germline, CDR1 is LGHNA, CDR2 YNFKEQ. V lost 1 base to trimming and J lost 3 bases; unmatched junction nucleotides: 11. The CDR3 loop spans 19 amino acids. The CDR3 is CASSQGSGGAFGGANVLTF. In DNA, the CDR3 is TGTGCCAGCAGCCAAGGATCAGGGGGCGCTTTCGGTGGGGCCAACGTCCTGACTTTC.

This chain joins TRBV5-4 and TRBJ1-6; the D is unclear. Germline V gene data show CDR1 as SGHNT and CDR2 as YYREEE (reference sequence). V lost 4 bases to trimming and J lost 5 bases, with 10 bases between them. The CDR3 consists of 14 residues. The CDR3 reads CASSGSSDNSPLHF. CDR3 nucleotide sequence: TGTGCCAGCAGCGGGAGTTCTGATAATTCACCCCTCCACTTT.

This chain links TRBV6-6 with TRBJ1-4; D is ambiguous. This CDR3 region has 15 residues. Per germline, CDR1 MNHNY and CDR2 SVGAGI (reference sequence). The ends were cut back, 0 bases at V and 9 bases at J, with 14 bases in the middle. The chain's CDR3 is CASSYSGGPGKKLFF. CDR3 nucleotide sequence: TGTGCCAGCAGTTACTCAGGAGGGCCCGGGAAAAAACTGTTTTTT.

J is TRBJ2-2 and V is TRBV6-7; maybe TRBD2 (6 bases). TRBV6-7 has ORF status, its function being uncertain. This CDR3 region has 19 residues. V was shortened by 2 bases and J by 5 bases, with 24 bases between the two germline ends. In DNA, the CDR3 is TGTGCCAGCAGTTACGATGGTTGCCGTCCGGGACTTCGGACCGGGGAGCTGTTTTTT. Encoded protein: CASSYDGCRPGLRTGELFF.

V is TRBV11-3 and J is TRBJ1-1; maybe TRBD1 (6 bases). Germline CDR1 SGHNT, CDR2 YENEEA. V was pared by 2 bases and J by 4 bases, with 20 bases between. This CDR3 is 17 amino acids long. CDR3 sequence (DNA): TGTGCCAGCAGCTTAATGGACAGTCCTTATGACGGCACTGAAGCTTTCTTT. Translated, it gives CASSLMDSPYDGTEAFF.

J is TRBJ1-5 and V is TRBV28; D is unclear. From germline, CDR1 is MDHEN and CDR2 SYDVKM. V dropped 4 bases and J dropped 4 bases, with 5 bases sitting between them. This CDR3 is built from 12 residues. The CDR3 DNA sequence: TGTGCCAGCAGTTCCATGAATCAGCCCCAGCATTTT. As protein: CASSSMNQPQHF.

The V and J genes are TRBV4-1 and TRBJ2-1; tentatively, D is TRBD1 (5 bases). This CDR3 comprises 16 residues. V shed 1 base and J shed 2 bases, with 12 bases lying between them. Per germline, CDR1 MGHRA and CDR2 YSYEKL. CDR3 residues: CASSQGQQRAYNEQFF. The CDR3 DNA follows: TGCGCCAGCAGCCAAGGACAGCAGAGAGCCTACAATGAGCAGTTCTTC.

This chain connects TRBV2 to TRBJ1-4; D unresolved. Trimming pared 5 bases from V and 0 bases from J, leaving 10 bases between. CDR3 size: 15 residues. Germline lookup yields CDR1 SNHLY and CDR2 FYNNEI. CDR3 loop: CASSREGTTNEKLFF. CDR3 bases: TGTGCCAGCAGTCGGGAAGGGACAACTAATGAAAAACTGTTTTTT. Drawing the rest from reference TRBV2 and TRBJ1-4, the complete variable domain is EPEVTQTPSHQVTQMGQEVILRCVPISNHLYFYWYRQILGQKVEFLVSFYNNEISEKSEIFDDQFSVERPDGSNFTLKIRSTKLEDSAMYFCASSREGTTNEKLFFGSGTQLSVL.

The chain links TRBV5-4 to TRBJ2-3; D gene uncertain. Trimming cost V 4 bases and J 4 bases, with 13 bases left between them. This CDR3 spans 14 amino acids. The germline CDR1 and CDR2 sequences are SGHNT and YYREEE (reference sequence). The CDR3: CASSVPLGPDTQYF. The CDR3 nucleotides read TGTGCCAGCAGCGTCCCTTTGGGCCCAGATACGCAGTATTTT.

The V call is TRBV5-7, the J call TRBJ1-1; TRBD1 agrees at 8 bases. TRBV5-7 is an ORF; its function is uncertain. The CDR3 is 15 residues long. J was trimmed by 2 bases and V by 4 bases; bases with no gene match: 7. CDR3 amino acids: CASSKLTGANTEAFF. CDR3 sequence (DNA): TGTGCCAGCAGCAAACTGACAGGGGCTAACACTGAAGCTTTCTTT.

The rearrangement links TRBV19 to TRBJ2-5, with D perhaps matching TRBD2 (6 bases). Trimming stripped 4 bases from V and 5 bases from J, with 23 bases between. The CDR3 totals 17 residues. Germline CDR1 LNHDA, CDR2 SQIVND (reference sequence). The CDR3 is CASSTLPGTSRAETQYF. The CDR3 DNA reads TGTGCCAGTAGTACACTCCCCGGGACTTCTCGGGCGGAGACCCAGTACTTC.

This clone was counted a single time. V usage is TRBV29-1 and J usage is TRBJ1-2; 10 bases fit TRBD1. CDR1 SQVTM and CDR2 ANQGSEA come from the germline V gene. This CDR3 comprises 16 residues. V dropped 6 bases and J dropped 8; count of bases not matched to a gene: 18. CDR3 DNA sequence: TGCAGCGTCCACGAAATCGGGGACAGGGGAAGGAGCGGCTACACCTTC. Translating it yields CSVHEIGDRGRSGYTF.

V is TRBV2 and J is TRBJ2-5; D might be TRBD1 (6 bases). The J call may not be correct, given that the DNA end is closer to TRBJ2-7. Germline V gene sequence: CDR1 SNHLY, CDR2 FYNNEI. This CDR3 is built from 13 residues. The CDR3 region has the DNA TGTGCCAGCATGACGGACAGATTATACGAGCAGTACTTC. It is translated as CASMTDRLYEQYF.

The chain has TRBV2 and TRBJ1-5, with TRBD1 matching 8 bases. Germline values: CDR1 SNHLY, CDR2 FYNNEI. CDR3 length: 14 residues. Trimming removed 6 bases from V and 4 bases from J; junction bases left unmatched: 5. The CDR3 here is CASRARTGNQPQHF. In DNA, the CDR3 is TGTGCCAGCAGGGCCAGGACAGGGAATCAGCCCCAGCATTTT. Combining the CDR3 with reference TRBV2 and TRBJ1-5 gives the whole variable domain EPEVTQTPSHQVTQMGQEVILRCVPISNHLYFYWYRQILGQKVEFLVSFYNNEISEKSEIFDDQFSVERPDGSNFTLKIRSTKLEDSAMYFCASRARTGNQPQHFGDGTRLSIL.

J is TRBJ2-7 and V is TRBV7-9; no firm D call. V dropped 1 base and J dropped 2 bases, with 9 bases sitting between them. Per germline, CDR1 SEHNR and CDR2 FQNEAQ (reference sequence). The CDR3 totals 14 residues. The CDR3 DNA follows: TGTGCCAGCAGCTTAGTTAACGGTCCCTACGAGCAGTACTTC. Translated, it gives CASSLVNGPYEQYF. The full variable domain, completed using reference TRBV7-9 and TRBJ2-7, is DTGVSQNPRHKITKRGQNVTFRCDPISEHNRLYWYRQTLGQGPEFLTYFQNEAQLEKSRLLSDRFSAERPKGSFSTLEIQRTEQGDSAMYLCASSLVNGPYEQYFGPGTRLTVT.

The DNA of the CDR3 is TGTGCCATCAGGCAGGGTTATGGGGATTCACCCCTCCACTTT. Translated, it gives CAIRQGYGDSPLHF. J is TRBJ1-6 and V is TRBV10-3; possible D gene TRBD1, 5 bases. From germline, CDR1 is ENHRY and CDR2 SYGVKD. The V and J ends lost 6 bases and 8 bases respectively, with 14 bases between them. This CDR3 is 14 amino acids long.

The chain combines TRBV18 with TRBJ2-1; the match to TRBD1 covers 7 bases. CDR1 KGHSH and CDR2 LQKENI come from the germline V gene. There are 13 residues in the CDR3. V lost 3 bases, J lost 10 bases, and 6 bases stayed unmatched. The CDR3 bases are TGTGCCAGCTCACCGACAGGGCAGGGCGAGCAGTTCTTC. Its translation: CASSPTGQGEQFF.

In this sample, this clone turned up a few times. This chain links TRBV6-6 with TRBJ2-7; D might be TRBD2 (6 bases). This CDR3 has 13 amino acids. Trimming took off 8 bases at V and 4 bases at J, with 15 bases between the two ends. The germline gives CDR1 MNHNY, CDR2 SVGAGI (reference sequence). The CDR3 region is CASRRDSGYEQYF. The CDR3 region has the DNA TGTGCCAGCCGAAGGGACTCGGGGTACGAGCAGTACTTC.

J is TRBJ1-4 and V is TRBV7-9; D unclear. The CDR3 is 15 amino acids. Trimming pared 5 bases from V and 6 bases from J, leaving 16 bases between. Germline CDR1 and CDR2: SEHNR and FQNEAQ (reference sequence). The CDR3 region has the DNA TGTGCCAGCAGCAACGCCGGCATGGAGGATGAAAAACTGTTTTTT. Translation: CASSNAGMEDEKLFF. Drawing the rest from reference TRBV7-9 and TRBJ1-4, the complete variable domain is DTGVSQNPRHKITKRGQNVTFRCDPISEHNRLYWYRQTLGQGPEFLTYFQNEAQLEKSRLLSDRFSAERPKGSFSTLEIQRTEQGDSAMYLCASSNAGMEDEKLFFGSGTQLSVL.

This clone was observed a handful of times. The rearrangement joins TRBV6-5 to TRBJ1-2, with TRBD1 matching over 11 bases. The CDR3 loop spans 15 amino acids. V shed 2 bases, J shed 3 bases, and the junction held 2 bases outside the gene matches. From germline, CDR1 is MNHEY and CDR2 SVGAGI. The CDR3 DNA is TGTGCCAGCAGTTACGGGACAGGGGGTCACTATGGCTACACCTTC. Translation: CASSYGTGGHYGYTF.

The rearrangement links TRBV25-1 to TRBJ2-7; 9 positions agree with TRBD1. With 4 bases clipped from V and 4 bases from J, the junction kept 5 bases outside the gene matches. This CDR3 comprises 14 residues. CDR1 is MGHDK and CDR2 is SYGVNS in the germline V gene. CDR3 coding DNA: TGTGCCAGCAGTGTTGACAGGGGGGGATACGAGCAGTACTTC. Amino acid sequence: CASSVDRGGYEQYF.

The gene calls are TRBV9 and TRBJ2-5; D might be TRBD2 (5 bases). The CDR3 spans 13 residues. The germline gives CDR1 SGDLS, CDR2 YYNGEE. The V end was cut by 6 bases, the J end by 5 bases, with 14 bases between. In DNA, the CDR3 is TGTGCCAGCACCAAAGGAGGTCGGGAGACCCAGTACTTC. Translation: CASTKGGRETQYF.

The rearrangement uses TRBV30 and TRBJ2-1; the D gene is possibly TRBD1 (5 bases). CDR3 length equals 18 residues. The V gene lost 2 bases and the J gene lost 2 bases, with 22 bases spanning the gap. Germline V gene lookup returns CDR1 GTSNPN and CDR2 SVGIG (reference sequence). As DNA, the CDR3 is TGTGCCTGGAGTCTCTCGATACTTCAGGGCCACCCCTACAATGAGCAGTTCTTC. Amino acid sequence: CAWSLSILQGHPYNEQFF.

V gene TRBV11-2 combines with J gene TRBJ2-7; 8 positions agree with TRBD2. Germline lookup yields CDR1 SGHAT and CDR2 FQNNGV. This CDR3 is built from 14 residues. V lost 3 bases to trimming and J lost 2 bases; unmatched junction nucleotides: 3. The CDR3 coding sequence is TGTGCCAGCAGCTTGGCGGGAGGTGCCTACGAGCAGTACTTC. It is translated as CASSLAGGAYEQYF.

The chain uses TRBV7-2 and TRBJ2-1; D may be TRBD2 (6 bases). CDR1 is SGHTA, CDR2 FQGNSA, per germline. This CDR3 region has 15 residues. The V end lost 1 base, the J end lost 3 bases, and 10 bases lay between the germline ends. The DNA of the CDR3 is TGTGCCAGCAGCTTAGAGGCGGGGATCTACAATGAGCAGTTCTTC. This codes for CASSLEAGIYNEQFF.

Only one count was recorded for this clone. The chain joins TRBV28 to TRBJ1-5; possible D gene TRBD1, 5 bases. V dropped 9 bases and J dropped 0 bases, with 15 bases sitting between them. CDR3 length: 15 residues. CDR1 and CDR2 (germline): MDHEN, SYDVKM. CDR3 DNA sequence: TGTGCCAGTACCCCGACAGCTTATAGCAATCAGCCCCAGCATTTT. It yields the protein CASTPTAYSNQPQHF.

The genes are TRBV28 and TRBJ1-1; weak D call: TRBD1 (5 bases). Trimming left V 1 base short and J 6 bases short, with 12 bases between. CDR1 and CDR2 from the germline V gene are MDHEN and SYDVKM. CDR3 length equals 14 residues. The CDR3 DNA reads as TGTGCCAGCAGTTTATTGGGGGGTAACGCTGAAGCTTTCTTT. As protein: CASSLLGGNAEAFF.